A single sample gave rise to the 26 T cell receptor beta chains below, sequenced in a study of blood T cells in healthy people across ages. With a J-beta primer mix and a sample-barcoded 5' primer, a second PCR ran 7 to 11 cycles. TCRdb used MiXCR to reprocess the 5' RACE reads, holding one entry per CDR3 protein. The profile covers some 1,500,000 distinct CDR3 sequences, with around 40% appearing a single time and about 4.1% taken by the ten largest. The sequenced sample was blood. All receptors come from a woman aged 18-29 years in good health.

V and J are TRBV2 and TRBJ2-7; unclear D gene. The germline CDR1 and CDR2 sequences are SNHLY and FYNNEI. The CDR3 spans 14 residues. V was clipped by 4 bases and J by 0 bases, with 10 bases between them. The CDR3 DNA follows: TGTGCCAGCAGTGGTGTCAGGAACTCCTACGAGCAGTACTTC. Its protein product is CASSGVRNSYEQYF.

This chain links TRBV20-1 with TRBJ2-1; 16 nucleotides align to TRBD2. J was trimmed by 7 bases and V by 5 bases; bases with no gene match: 14. CDR1 DFQATT and CDR2 SNEGSKA come from the germline V gene (reference sequence). The CDR3 covers 18 residues. This CDR3 is CSAFAPGLAGGQGNEQFF. DNA for the CDR3: TGCAGTGCTTTTGCTCCGGGACTAGCGGGAGGGCAGGGGAATGAGCAGTTCTTC.

J is TRBJ1-5 and V is TRBV12-3 or TRBV12-4; no definite D call. The CDR3 totals 16 residues. V was pared by 6 bases and J by 0 bases, with 15 bases between. The CDR3 loop reads CASRGRDQYSNQPQHF. As DNA, the CDR3 is TGTGCCAGCAGGGGGAGAGACCAATATAGCAATCAGCCCCAGCATTTT.

This clonotype has more than one count but fewer than ten. The chain employs TRBV28 and TRBJ2-7; D unresolved. CDR3 size: 14 residues. V lost 6 bases, J lost 0 bases, and 12 bases lay in between. The germline V gene has CDR1 MDHEN and CDR2 SYDVKM. CDR3 coding DNA: TGTGCCAGCAGCTCCCTTACGATCTCCTACGAGCAGTACTTC. This translates into CASSSLTISYEQYF.

CDR3 sequence (DNA): TGTGCCAGCAGCCAATCAGGGGCTAGCACAGATACGCAGTATTTT. Its translation is CASSQSGASTDTQYF. The chain employs TRBV6-6 and TRBJ2-3; D possibly corresponds to TRBD1 (6 bases). The CDR3 totals 15 residues. Trimming took 6 bases from V and 0 from J, leaving 13 bases between them. Germline CDR1 reads MNHNY; CDR2 reads SVGAGI (reference sequence).

This clonotype was observed a few times. The V call is TRBV6-5, the J call TRBJ2-7; D perhaps matches TRBD1 (5 bases). CDR1 and CDR2 from the germline V gene are MNHEY and SVGAGI. The V end was cut by 7 bases, the J end by 7 bases, with 20 bases between. The length of the CDR3 is 14 residues. This CDR3 is CASKFLQVYNEQYF. For the CDR3, the DNA is TGTGCCAGCAAATTCTTACAGGTTTACAATGAGCAGTACTTC.

The chain joins TRBV6-2 or TRBV6-3 to TRBJ2-1; D is unresolved. The CDR3 length is 15 residues. Trimming left V 2 bases short and J 0 bases short, with 8 bases between. The germline gives CDR1 MNHEY, CDR2 SVGEGT. Here the CDR3 DNA reads TGTGCCAGCAGTTACGTTCAGAGCTCCTACAATGAGCAGTTCTTC. Translated: CASSYVQSSYNEQFF.

The V call is TRBV29-1, the J call TRBJ2-1, with TRBD1 matching 8 bases. The V gene's germline CDR1 is SQVTM and CDR2 ANQGSEA. The V segment lost 4 bases and the J segment 4 bases; nucleotides outside the gene matches: 15. There are 17 residues in the CDR3. The CDR3 DNA is TGCAGCGTTGTGACAGGGGATGACAACCACGATTACAATGAGCAGTTCTTC. Encoded protein: CSVVTGDDNHDYNEQFF.

The chain has TRBV12-3 or TRBV12-4 and TRBJ2-4; maybe TRBD1 (6 bases). The CDR3 spans 14 residues. V was shortened by 6 bases and J by 7 bases, with 16 bases between the two germline ends. This CDR3 reads CASSPIRGINIQYF. The CDR3 DNA is TGTGCCAGCAGCCCAATAAGGGGGATTAACATTCAGTACTTC.

The chain is built from TRBV7-9 and TRBJ2-7; TRBD2 matches 10 bases. The CDR3 totals 14 residues. The V gene end was trimmed by 6 bases and the J gene end by 7 bases; junction bases not matched to a gene: 9. Germline lookup yields CDR1 SEHNR and CDR2 FQNEAQ (reference sequence). CDR3 sequence reads: CASSSSGRGNEQYF. The CDR3 DNA is TGTGCCAGCAGTTCTAGCGGGAGAGGCAATGAGCAGTACTTC. The whole variable domain, filled in from reference TRBV7-9 and TRBJ2-7, reads DTGVSQNPRHKITKRGQNVTFRCDPISEHNRLYWYRQTLGQGPEFLTYFQNEAQLEKSRLLSDRFSAERPKGSFSTLEIQRTEQGDSAMYLCASSSSGRGNEQYFGPGTRLTVT.

This chain connects TRBV29-1 to TRBJ2-3, with D tentatively TRBD2 (5 bases). Trimming removed 4 bases at V and 3 bases at J, with 8 bases between. The CDR3 has 12 residues. From germline, CDR1 is SQVTM and CDR2 ANQGSEA. CDR3 nucleotides: TGCAGCGTTGCCGGGGAGACAGATACGCAGTATTTT. Its protein is CSVAGETDTQYF.

The genes are TRBV9 and TRBJ2-1, with TRBD2 matching 14 bases. J lost 4 bases, V lost 4 bases, and 7 bases had no gene match. Germline V gene sequence: CDR1 SGDLS, CDR2 YYNGEE. The CDR3 runs to 17 residues. Written as DNA, the CDR3 is TGTGCCAGCAGCCATCGGACTAGCGGGGGGACTTACAATGAGCAGTTCTTC. It specifies CASSHRTSGGTYNEQFF.

J is TRBJ2-7 and V is TRBV20-1, with D hard to call. CDR3 length equals 14 residues. V was cut by 5 bases and J by 7 bases, with 21 bases left in between. Germline CDR1 reads DFQATT; CDR2 reads SNEGSKA (reference sequence). DNA for the CDR3: TGCAGTGCTCATCCCCGGTTGGGCGTGAATGAGCAGTACTTC. Its protein product is CSAHPRLGVNEQYF.

The CDR3 region has the DNA TGTGCCAGTAGCCTAACAGGGTATCAGCCCCAGCATTTT. Translated, it gives CASSLTGYQPQHF. This chain uses TRBV19 with TRBJ1-5, with D maybe TRBD1 (6 bases). This CDR3 is built from 13 residues. Germline CDR1 reads LNHDA; CDR2 reads SQIVND (reference sequence). Trimming removed 6 bases at V and 5 bases at J, with 11 bases between.

CDR3 in amino acids: CSASGGYRNDEQYF. CDR3 bases: TGCAGTGCGTCGGGGGGGTATAGAAACGACGAGCAGTACTTC. The rearrangement uses TRBV20-1 and TRBJ2-7, with TRBD2 matching 8 bases. V dropped 6 bases and J dropped 5; count of bases not matched to a gene: 12. Germline assignment: CDR1 DFQATT and CDR2 SNEGSKA (reference sequence). This CDR3 has 14 residues.

The chain combines TRBV13 with TRBJ1-4, with D uncertain. CDR3 length equals 14 residues. Deletions cut 0 bases from V and 3 bases from J, with 5 bases between. Germline CDR1 PRHDT, CDR2 FYEKMQ (reference sequence). This CDR3 reads CASSLGRPNEKLFF. In DNA, the CDR3 is TGTGCCAGCAGCTTAGGACGGCCTAATGAAAAACTGTTTTTT.

The V and J genes are TRBV6-5 and TRBJ1-2, with TRBD1 matching 9 bases. Germline values: CDR1 MNHEY, CDR2 SVGAGI. The CDR3 contains 16 residues. The V segment lost 5 bases and the J segment 0 bases; nucleotides outside the gene matches: 7. CDR3 region: CASSLDRGRANYGYTF. The CDR3, as DNA: TGTGCCAGCAGTCTGGACAGGGGTCGGGCTAACTATGGCTACACCTTC.

The CDR3 nucleotides read TGTGCCTGGAGTGTATACCGGGGGGGCCTGAACAATGAGCAGTTCTTC. It encodes CAWSVYRGGLNNEQFF. V is TRBV30 and J is TRBJ2-1; 8 nucleotides line up with TRBD2. Trimming removed 0 bases from V and 5 bases from J; junction bases left unmatched: 9. Germline loops: CDR1 GTSNPN, CDR2 SVGIG (reference sequence). This CDR3 region has 16 residues.

In its sample, this clonotype was seen a few times. The chain employs TRBV3-1 and TRBJ1-4; D is perhaps TRBD1 (5 bases). The germline V gene encodes CDR1 LGHDT and CDR2 YNNKEL (reference sequence). This CDR3 spans 16 amino acids. V gave up 4 bases and J gave up 4 bases, with 16 bases separating them. The CDR3: CASSPRPGTVNEKLFF. Written as DNA, the CDR3 is TGTGCCAGCAGCCCTCGGCCAGGGACGGTTAATGAAAAACTGTTTTTT.

In its sample, this clonotype was seen once. One end of the junction does not line up with germline, which may come from a read error. The V gene is TRBV7-7, the J gene TRBJ2-2, with TRBD1 matching 9 bases. The V gene's germline CDR1 is SSHAT and CDR2 FNYEAQ (reference sequence). This CDR3 is 14 amino acids long. This CDR3 reads CASSTGQGGLELFF. CDR3 bases: TGTGCTAGCAGCACGGGACAGGGAGGTTTGGAGCTGTTTTTT. The variable domain in full, completed from reference TRBV7-7 and TRBJ2-2, reads GAGVSQSPRYKVTKRGQDVTLRCDPISSHATLYWYQQALGQGPEFLTYFNYEAQPDKSGLPSDRFSAERPEGSISTLTIQRTEQRDSAMYRCASSTGQGGLELFFGEGSRLTVL.

This clonotype showed up just a few times. J is TRBJ2-1 and V is TRBV3-1; TRBD2 matches at 9 bases. V lost 0 bases to trimming and J lost 7 bases; unmatched junction nucleotides: 10. The germline V gene encodes CDR1 LGHDT and CDR2 YNNKEL (reference sequence). The CDR3 covers 17 residues. Here the CDR3 DNA reads TGTGCCAGCAGCCAAGATTATGGGGCTAGCGGGAAGAATGAGCAGTTCTTC. This sequence encodes CASSQDYGASGKNEQFF.

The chain has TRBV20-1 and TRBJ2-2, with 14 bases that match TRBD2. Germline V lookup: CDR1 DFQATT, CDR2 SNEGSKA (reference sequence). The CDR3 covers 16 residues. After removal of 6 bases from V and 8 bases from J, the junction contained 11 bases not matched to a gene. The CDR3 loop reads CSATTGTSGSVGELFF. The CDR3 DNA reads TGCAGTGCCACGACCGGGACTAGCGGGAGCGTAGGGGAGCTGTTTTTT.

The chain uses TRBV28 and TRBJ2-1, with TRBD2 matching 9 bases. This CDR3 is 14 amino acids long. After removal of 2 bases from V and 8 bases from J, the junction contained 4 bases not matched to a gene. CDR1 and CDR2 (germline): MDHEN, SYDVKM. Written as DNA, the CDR3 is TGTGCCAGCAGTTTAGGGACTAGCAAGGATGAGCAGTTCTTC. The encoded protein is CASSLGTSKDEQFF.

The rearrangement links TRBV6-1 to TRBJ1-1; TRBD1 aligns across 7 bases. CDR3 length: 15 amino acids. Germline CDR1 MNHNS, CDR2 SASEGT. The junction had 12 bases not matched to a gene; V was cut back by 6 bases and J by 5 bases. CDR3 loop: CASRRQGLKETEAFF. DNA for the CDR3: TGTGCCAGCAGGAGACAGGGTTTAAAGGAGACTGAAGCTTTCTTT.

In its sample, this clonotype was seen a few times. V is TRBV28 and J is TRBJ2-7; D gene uncertain. V was cut by 7 bases and J by 3 bases, with 10 bases left in between. The germline V gene encodes CDR1 MDHEN and CDR2 SYDVKM. The length of the CDR3 is 12 residues. This CDR3 reads CASTSQYYEQYF. The CDR3, as DNA: TGTGCCAGCACTTCACAGTACTACGAGCAGTACTTC.

This chain connects TRBV20-1 to TRBJ1-2; D uncertain. CDR3 length equals 13 residues. CDR1 and CDR2 (germline): DFQATT, SNEGSKA (reference sequence). The ends were cut back, 6 bases at V and 0 bases at J, with 11 bases in the middle. Here the CDR3 reads CSASVVPNYGYTF. In DNA, the CDR3 is TGCAGTGCATCAGTAGTCCCTAACTATGGCTACACCTTC.